This record looks at one TCR beta chain sequence and its context. Its antigen is currently unknown. This entry belongs to a study of blood T cells in healthy people across ages. Study results and limitations: Unsorted PBMCs ruled out conclusive naive versus antigen-experienced comparison.

This CDR3 region has 12 residues. The ends were cut back, 5 bases at V and 5 bases at J, with 10 bases in the middle. Sample-barcoded 5' priming and a J-beta primer mix drove a second PCR of roughly 6 to 12 cycles. MiXCR, run by TCRdb on the 5' RACE reads, gives a single entry per CDR3 protein. Here the sample spans 700,000 or so distinct CDR3 sequences, about a fifth being singletons. Russia was home to the donors, healthy Caucasian individuals aged about 6 to 100. Each of the donors had roughly 9.3 milliliters of peripheral blood drawn into EDTA-treated Vacutainer tubes. This clonotype originated in a man between 65 and 79 years old in good health. Sequencing input: blood. This chain joins TRBV12-3 or TRBV12-4 and TRBJ2-7; D unclear. CDR3 loop: CASSPYYHEQYF. The DNA for the CDR3 is TGTGCCAGCAGTCCTTACTACCACGAGCAGTACTTC.